This TCR beta chain comes out of a study of T cells in tumors after PD-1 blockade. Across the whole study: Patients had no prior checkpoint blockade, systemic immunosuppressants, or anti-cancer therapy within 4 weeks. A subset received ongoing vismodegib 150 mg daily alongside anti-PD-1 therapy.

As to time point: second of two post-therapy site-matched biopsies about two months apart. Before and after PD-1 blockade, biopsies were collected from the same primary tumor site. Germline assignment: CDR1 MNHNS and CDR2 SASEGT. V dropped 2 bases and J dropped 4 bases, with 6 bases sitting between them. The CDR3 is made up of 14 amino acids. TCRdb's copy holds only in-frame clones and misses some; the assay was immunoSEQ multiplex PCR. The profile shows thousands of clones, 62% of them singletons. Sequenced material: tumor tissue, taken after anti-PD-1 treatment. The chain employs TRBV6-1 and TRBJ1-6, with D hard to call. This clonotype was sampled from a human donor with basal cell carcinoma. CDR3 bases: TGTGCCAGCAGTGAAAGGCAGTATAATTCACCCCTCCACTTT. It translates to CASSERQYNSPLHF.